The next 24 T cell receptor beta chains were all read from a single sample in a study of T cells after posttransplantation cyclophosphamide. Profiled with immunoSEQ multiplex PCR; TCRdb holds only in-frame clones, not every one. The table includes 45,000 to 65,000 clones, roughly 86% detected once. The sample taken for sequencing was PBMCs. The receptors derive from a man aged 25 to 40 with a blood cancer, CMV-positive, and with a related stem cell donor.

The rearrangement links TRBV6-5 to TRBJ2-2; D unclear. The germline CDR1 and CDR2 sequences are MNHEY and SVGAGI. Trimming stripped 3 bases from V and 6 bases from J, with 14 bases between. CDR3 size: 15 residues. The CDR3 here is CASSYVVRSAGELFF. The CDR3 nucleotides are TGTGCCAGCAGTTATGTTGTTCGTTCGGCCGGGGAGCTGTTTTTT.

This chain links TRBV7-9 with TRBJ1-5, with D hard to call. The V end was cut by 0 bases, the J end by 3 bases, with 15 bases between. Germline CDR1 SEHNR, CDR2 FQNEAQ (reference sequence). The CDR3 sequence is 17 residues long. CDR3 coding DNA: TGTGCCAGCAGCTTAGCGCCTAGGTATATAGCCAATCAGCCCCAGCATTTT. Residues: CASSLAPRYIANQPQHF.

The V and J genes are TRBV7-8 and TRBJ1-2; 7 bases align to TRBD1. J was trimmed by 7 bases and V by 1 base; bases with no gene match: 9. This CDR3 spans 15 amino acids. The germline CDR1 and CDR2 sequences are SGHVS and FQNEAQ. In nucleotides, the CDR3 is TGTGCCAGCAGCTTAGTCCCACAGGGGTTGAGTGGCTACACCTTC. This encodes CASSLVPQGLSGYTF.

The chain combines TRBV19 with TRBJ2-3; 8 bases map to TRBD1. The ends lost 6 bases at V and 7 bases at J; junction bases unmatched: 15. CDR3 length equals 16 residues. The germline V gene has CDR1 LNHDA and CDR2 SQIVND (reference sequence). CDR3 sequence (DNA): TGTGCCAGTAGAACGGCAGTGGGGACAGGATCCTATACGCAGTATTTT. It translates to CASRTAVGTGSYTQYF.

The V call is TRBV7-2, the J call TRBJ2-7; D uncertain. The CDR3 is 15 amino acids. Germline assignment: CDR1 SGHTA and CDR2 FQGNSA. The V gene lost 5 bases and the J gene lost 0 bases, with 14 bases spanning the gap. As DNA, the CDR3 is TGTGCCAGCAGCCGTGCCGCCCTCAGCTCCTACGAGCAGTACTTC. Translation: CASSRAALSSYEQYF. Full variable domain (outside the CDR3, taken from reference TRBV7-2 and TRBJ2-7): GAGVSQSPSNKVTEKGKDVELRCDPISGHTALYWYRQSLGQGLEFLIYFQGNSAPDKSGLPSDRFSAERTGGSVSTLTIQRTQQEDSAVYLCASSRAALSSYEQYFGPGTRLTVT.

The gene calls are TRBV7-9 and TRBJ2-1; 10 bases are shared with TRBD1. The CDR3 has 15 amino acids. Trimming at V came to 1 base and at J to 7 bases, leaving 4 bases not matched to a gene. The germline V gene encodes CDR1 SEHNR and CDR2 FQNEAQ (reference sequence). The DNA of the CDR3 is TGTGCCAGCAGCTTAGGCAGGGACAGGGGAAATGAGCAGTTCTTC. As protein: CASSLGRDRGNEQFF.

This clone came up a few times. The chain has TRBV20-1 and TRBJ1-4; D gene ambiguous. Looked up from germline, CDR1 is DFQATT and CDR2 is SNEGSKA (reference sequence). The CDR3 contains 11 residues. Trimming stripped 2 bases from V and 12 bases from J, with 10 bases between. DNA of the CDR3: TGCAGTGCTAGACGGAGCAAGGAACTGTTTTTT. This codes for CSARRSKELFF.

CDR3 sequence: CASMEGRYEQYF. The CDR3 DNA reads as TGTGCCAGCATGGAGGGCCGGTACGAGCAGTACTTC. The chain uses TRBV2 and TRBJ2-7, with D maybe TRBD2 (6 bases). Trimming cost V 7 bases and J 4 bases, with 11 bases left between them. Per germline, CDR1 SNHLY and CDR2 FYNNEI. The CDR3 spans 12 residues.

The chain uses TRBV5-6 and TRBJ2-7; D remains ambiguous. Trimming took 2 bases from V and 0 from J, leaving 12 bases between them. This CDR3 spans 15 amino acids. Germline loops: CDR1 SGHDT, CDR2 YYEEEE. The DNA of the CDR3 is TGTGCCAGCAGCTTCTTACAGAGAAGCTCCTACGAGCAGTACTTC. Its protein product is CASSFLQRSSYEQYF.

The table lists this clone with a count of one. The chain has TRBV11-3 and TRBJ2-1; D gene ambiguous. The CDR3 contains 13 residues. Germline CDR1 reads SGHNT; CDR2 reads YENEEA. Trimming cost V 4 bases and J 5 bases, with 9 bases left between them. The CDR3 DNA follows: TGTGCCAGCAGCTCCCCCCGGGACAATGAGCAGTTCTTC. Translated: CASSSPRDNEQFF.

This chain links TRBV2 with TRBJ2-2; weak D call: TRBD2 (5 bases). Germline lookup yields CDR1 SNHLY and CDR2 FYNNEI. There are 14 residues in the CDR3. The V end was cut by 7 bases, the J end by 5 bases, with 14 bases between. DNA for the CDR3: TGTGCCAGCATTGCGGGCTTAGGTACCGGGGAGCTGTTTTTT. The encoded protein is CASIAGLGTGELFF.

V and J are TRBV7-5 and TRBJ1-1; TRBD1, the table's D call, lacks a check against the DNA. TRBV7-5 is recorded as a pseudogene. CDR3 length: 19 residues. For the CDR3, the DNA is TGTGCCAGAAGCTCGCCAGGGGAGGACAGGGGCCTAAAGGACACTGAAGCTTTCTTT. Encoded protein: CARSSPGEDRGLKDTEAFF.

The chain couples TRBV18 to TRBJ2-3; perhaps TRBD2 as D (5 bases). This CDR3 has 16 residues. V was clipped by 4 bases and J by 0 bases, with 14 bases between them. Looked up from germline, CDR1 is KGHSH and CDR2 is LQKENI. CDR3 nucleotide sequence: TGTGCCAGCTCACTCAGAGAGGGCGGGAGCACAGATACGCAGTATTTT. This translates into CASSLREGGSTDTQYF.

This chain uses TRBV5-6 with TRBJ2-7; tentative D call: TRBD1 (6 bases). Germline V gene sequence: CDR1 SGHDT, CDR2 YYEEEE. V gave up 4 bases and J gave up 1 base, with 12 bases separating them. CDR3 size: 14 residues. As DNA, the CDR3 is TGTGCCAGCAGCCGCGACAGGTATTCCTACGAGCAGTACTTC. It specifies CASSRDRYSYEQYF.

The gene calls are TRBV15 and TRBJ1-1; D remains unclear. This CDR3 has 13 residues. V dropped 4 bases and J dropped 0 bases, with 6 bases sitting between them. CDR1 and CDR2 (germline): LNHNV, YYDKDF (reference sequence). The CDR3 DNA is TGTGCCACCAGCACCTTTATGAACACTGAAGCTTTCTTT. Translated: CATSTFMNTEAFF.

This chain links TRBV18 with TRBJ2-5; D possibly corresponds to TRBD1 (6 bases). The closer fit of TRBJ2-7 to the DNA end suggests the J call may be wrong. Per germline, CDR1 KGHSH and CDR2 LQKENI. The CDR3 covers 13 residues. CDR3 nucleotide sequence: TGTGCCAGCTCACCGGACAGATCCTACGAGCAGTACTTC. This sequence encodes CASSPDRSYEQYF.

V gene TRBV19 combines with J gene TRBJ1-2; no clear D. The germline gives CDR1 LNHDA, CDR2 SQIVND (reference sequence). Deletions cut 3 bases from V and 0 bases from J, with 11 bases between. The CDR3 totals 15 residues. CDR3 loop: CASSIWGEANYGYTF. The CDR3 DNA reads TGTGCCAGTAGTATTTGGGGAGAAGCTAACTATGGCTACACCTTC. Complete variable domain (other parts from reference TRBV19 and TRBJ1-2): DGGITQSPKYLFRKEGQNVTLSCEQNLNHDAMYWYRQDPGQGLRLIYYSQIVNDFQKGDIAEGYSVSREKKESFPLTVTSAQKNPTAFYLCASSIWGEANYGYTFGSGTRLTVV.

The CDR3 is CASSSRQHGYTF. CDR3 nucleotide sequence: TGTGCCAGTAGTTCCCGACAGCATGGCTACACCTTC. The genes are TRBV19 and TRBJ1-2; the D gene is possibly TRBD1 (5 bases). Between the trimmed V and J ends, which lost 5 bases and 6 bases, there was a span of 10 bases. Looked up from germline, CDR1 is LNHDA and CDR2 is SQIVND (reference sequence). This CDR3 contains 12 residues.

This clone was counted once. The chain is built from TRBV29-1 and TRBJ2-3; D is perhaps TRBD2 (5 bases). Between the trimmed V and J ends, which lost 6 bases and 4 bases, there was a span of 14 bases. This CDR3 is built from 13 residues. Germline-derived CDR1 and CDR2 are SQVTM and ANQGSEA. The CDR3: CSVNPYGADTQYF. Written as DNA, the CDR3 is TGCAGCGTGAACCCATACGGGGCAGATACGCAGTATTTT.

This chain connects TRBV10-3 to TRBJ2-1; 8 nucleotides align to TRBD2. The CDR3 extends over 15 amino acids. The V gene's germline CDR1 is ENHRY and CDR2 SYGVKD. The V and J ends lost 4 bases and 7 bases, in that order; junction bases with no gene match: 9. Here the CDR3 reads CAISGTSGLANEQFF. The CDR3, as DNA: TGTGCCATCAGTGGAACTAGCGGACTGGCGAATGAGCAGTTCTTC.

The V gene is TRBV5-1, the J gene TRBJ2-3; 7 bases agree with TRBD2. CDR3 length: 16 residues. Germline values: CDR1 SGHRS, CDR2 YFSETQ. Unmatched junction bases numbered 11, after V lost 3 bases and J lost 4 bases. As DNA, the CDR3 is TGCGCCAGCAGCTCACGTGCGGGAGCCCCCGCAGATACGCAGTATTTT. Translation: CASSSRAGAPADTQYF.

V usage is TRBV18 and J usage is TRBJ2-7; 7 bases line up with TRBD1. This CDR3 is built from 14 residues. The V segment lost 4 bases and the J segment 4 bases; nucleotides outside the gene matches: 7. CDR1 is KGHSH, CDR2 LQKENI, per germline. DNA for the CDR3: TGTGCCAGCTCACAGGGACAGTTTGGTTACGAGCAGTACTTC. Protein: CASSQGQFGYEQYF.

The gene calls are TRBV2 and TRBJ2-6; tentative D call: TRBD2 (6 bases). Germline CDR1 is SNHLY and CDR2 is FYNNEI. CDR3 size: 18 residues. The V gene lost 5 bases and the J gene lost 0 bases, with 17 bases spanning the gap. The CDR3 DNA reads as TGTGCCAGCAGTCTTGTTGCGGGAACCTACTCTGGGGCCAACGTCCTGACTTTC. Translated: CASSLVAGTYSGANVLTF.

DNA of the CDR3: TGTGCCAGCAGCAATTTAGGGGAATTCTACGAGCAGTACTTC. As protein: CASSNLGEFYEQYF. The rearrangement links TRBV27 to TRBJ2-7, with TRBD1 as a possible D gene (5 bases). The CDR3 has 14 amino acids. CDR1 is MNHEY and CDR2 is SMNVEV in the germline V gene (reference sequence). V was cut by 6 bases and J by 3 bases, with 15 bases left in between.